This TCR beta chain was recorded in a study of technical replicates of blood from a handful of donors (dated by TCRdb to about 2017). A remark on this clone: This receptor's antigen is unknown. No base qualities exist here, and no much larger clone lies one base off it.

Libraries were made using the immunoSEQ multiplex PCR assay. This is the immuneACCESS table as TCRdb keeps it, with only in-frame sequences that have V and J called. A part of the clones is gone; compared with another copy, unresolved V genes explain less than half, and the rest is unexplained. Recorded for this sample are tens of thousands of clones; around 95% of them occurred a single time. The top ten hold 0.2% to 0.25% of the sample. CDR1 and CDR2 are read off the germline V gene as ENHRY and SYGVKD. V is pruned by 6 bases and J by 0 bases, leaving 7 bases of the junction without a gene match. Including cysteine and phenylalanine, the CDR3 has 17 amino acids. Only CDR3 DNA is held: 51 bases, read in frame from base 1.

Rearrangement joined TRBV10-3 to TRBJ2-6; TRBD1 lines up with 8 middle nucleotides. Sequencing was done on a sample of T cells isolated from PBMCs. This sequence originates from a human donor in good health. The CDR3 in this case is CAIRPGQALSGANVLTF. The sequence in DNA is TGTGCCATCAGGCCGGGACAGGCCCTCTCTGGGGCCAACGTCCTGACTTTC.